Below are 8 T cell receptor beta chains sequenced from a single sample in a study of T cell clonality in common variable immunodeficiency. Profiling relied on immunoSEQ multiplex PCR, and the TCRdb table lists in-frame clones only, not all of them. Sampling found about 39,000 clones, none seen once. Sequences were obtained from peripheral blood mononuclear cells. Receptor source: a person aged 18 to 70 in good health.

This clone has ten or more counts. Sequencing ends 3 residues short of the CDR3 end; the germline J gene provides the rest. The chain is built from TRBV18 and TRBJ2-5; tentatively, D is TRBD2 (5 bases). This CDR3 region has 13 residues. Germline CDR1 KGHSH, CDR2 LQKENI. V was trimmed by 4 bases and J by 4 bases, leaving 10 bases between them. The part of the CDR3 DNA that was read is TGTGCCAGCTCACTTACCGAGGGAGAGACC. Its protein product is CASSLTEGET. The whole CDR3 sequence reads CASSLTEGETQYF. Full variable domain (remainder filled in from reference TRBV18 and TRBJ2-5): NAGVMQNPRHLVRRRGQEARLRCSPMKGHSHVYWYRQLPEEGLKFMVYLQKENIIDESGMPKERFSAEFPKEGPSILRIQQVVRGDSAAYFCASSLTEGETQYFGPGTRLLVL.

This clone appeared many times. The CDR3 bases that were read are TGTGCCACCGCGGACACCTCTGGGGCCAACGTC. Amino acids: CATADTSGANV. The CDR3 in full is CATADTSGANVLTF. This sequence joins TRBV10-3 and TRBJ2-6; perhaps TRBD1 as D (5 bases). The CDR3 extends 3 residues past the end of the read, so its final part is completed from the germline J gene. The V and J ends lost 10 bases and 0 bases respectively, with 10 bases between them. The CDR3 loop spans 14 amino acids. Germline V gene sequence: CDR1 ENHRY, CDR2 SYGVKD.

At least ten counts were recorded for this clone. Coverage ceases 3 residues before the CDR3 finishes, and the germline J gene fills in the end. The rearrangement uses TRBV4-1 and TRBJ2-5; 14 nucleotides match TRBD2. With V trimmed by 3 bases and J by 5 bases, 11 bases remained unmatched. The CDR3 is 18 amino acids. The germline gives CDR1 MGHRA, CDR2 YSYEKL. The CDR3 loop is CASSHSPPTSGRAETQYF. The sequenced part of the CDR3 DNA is TGCGCCAGCAGCCATTCTCCCCCGACTAGCGGGAGGGCCGAGACC.

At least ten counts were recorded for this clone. The CDR3 DNA, read in part, is TGTGCCAGCAGCGAATACAGGGACTCACCC. Translated: CASSEYRDSP. The full CDR3 sequence reads CASSEYRDSPLHF. The rearrangement links TRBV7-3 to TRBJ1-6, with D perhaps matching TRBD1 (6 bases). The DNA ends 3 residues before the CDR3 does, and the rest of the CDR3 is filled in from the germline J gene. V shed 5 bases and J shed 10 bases, with 12 bases lying between them. CDR1 is SGHTA and CDR2 is FQGTGA in the germline V gene. This CDR3 has 13 residues.

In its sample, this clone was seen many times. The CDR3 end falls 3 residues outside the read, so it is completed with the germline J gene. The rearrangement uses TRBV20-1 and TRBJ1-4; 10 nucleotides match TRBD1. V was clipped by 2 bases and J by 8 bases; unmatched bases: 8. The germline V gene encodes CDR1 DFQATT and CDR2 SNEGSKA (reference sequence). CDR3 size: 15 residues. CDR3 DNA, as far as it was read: TGCAGTGCTAGATATTACGGGACAGGGGACGAAAAA. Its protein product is CSARYYGTGDEK. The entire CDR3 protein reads CSARYYGTGDEKLFF.

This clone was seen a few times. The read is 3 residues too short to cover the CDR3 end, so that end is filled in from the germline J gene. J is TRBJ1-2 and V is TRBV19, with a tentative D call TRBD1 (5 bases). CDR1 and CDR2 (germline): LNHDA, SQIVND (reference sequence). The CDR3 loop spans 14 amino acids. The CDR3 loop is CASSISAGDYDYTF. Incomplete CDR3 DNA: TGTGCCAGTAGTATCTCAGCGGGGGACTACGAC.

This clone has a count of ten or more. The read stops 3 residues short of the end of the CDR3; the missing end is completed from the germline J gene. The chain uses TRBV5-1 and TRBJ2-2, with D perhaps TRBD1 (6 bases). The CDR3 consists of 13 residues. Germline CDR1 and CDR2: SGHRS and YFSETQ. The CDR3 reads CASSGQRPHVLFF. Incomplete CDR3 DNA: TGCGCCAGCAGCGGACAGCGGCCGCACGTG.

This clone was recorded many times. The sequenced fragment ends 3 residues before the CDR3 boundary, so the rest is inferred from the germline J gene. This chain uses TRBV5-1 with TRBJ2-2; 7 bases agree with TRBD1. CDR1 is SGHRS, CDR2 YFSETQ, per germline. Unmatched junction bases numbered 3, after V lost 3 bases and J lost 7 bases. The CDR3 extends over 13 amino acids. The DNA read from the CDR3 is TGCGCCAGCAGCTCACAGGGGATCGGGGAG. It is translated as CASSSQGIGE. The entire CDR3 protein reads CASSSQGIGELFF.